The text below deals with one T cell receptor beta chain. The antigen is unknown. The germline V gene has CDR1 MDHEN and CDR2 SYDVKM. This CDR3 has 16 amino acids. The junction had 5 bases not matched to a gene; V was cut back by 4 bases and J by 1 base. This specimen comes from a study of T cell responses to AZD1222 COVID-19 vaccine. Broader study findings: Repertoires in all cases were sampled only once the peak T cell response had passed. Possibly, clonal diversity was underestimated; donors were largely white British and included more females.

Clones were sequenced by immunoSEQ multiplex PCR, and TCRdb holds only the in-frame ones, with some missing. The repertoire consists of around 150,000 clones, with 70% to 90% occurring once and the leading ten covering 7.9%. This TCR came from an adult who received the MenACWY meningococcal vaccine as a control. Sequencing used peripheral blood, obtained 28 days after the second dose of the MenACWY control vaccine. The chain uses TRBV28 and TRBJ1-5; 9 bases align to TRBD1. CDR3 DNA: TGTGCCAGCAGTTCACAGGGGGCTCTGAGCAATCAGCCCCAGCATTTT. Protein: CASSSQGALSNQPQHF.